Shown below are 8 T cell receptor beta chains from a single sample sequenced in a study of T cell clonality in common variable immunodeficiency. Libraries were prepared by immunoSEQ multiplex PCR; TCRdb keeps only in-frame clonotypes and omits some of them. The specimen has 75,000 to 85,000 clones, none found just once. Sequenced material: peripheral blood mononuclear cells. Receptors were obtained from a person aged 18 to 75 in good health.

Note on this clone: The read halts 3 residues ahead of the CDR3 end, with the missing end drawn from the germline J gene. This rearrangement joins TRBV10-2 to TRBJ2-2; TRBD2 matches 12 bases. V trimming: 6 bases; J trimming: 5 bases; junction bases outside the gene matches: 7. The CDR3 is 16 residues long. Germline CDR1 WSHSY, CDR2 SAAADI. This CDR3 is CASRISGTSGTGELFF. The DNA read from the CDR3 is TGCGCCAGCAGAATATCCGGGACTAGCGGGACCGGGGAG.

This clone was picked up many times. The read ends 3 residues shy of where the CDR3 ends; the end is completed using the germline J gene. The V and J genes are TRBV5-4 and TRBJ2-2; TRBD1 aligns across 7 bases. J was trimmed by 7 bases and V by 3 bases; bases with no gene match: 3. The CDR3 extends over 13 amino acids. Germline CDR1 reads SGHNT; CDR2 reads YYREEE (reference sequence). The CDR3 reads CASSSPGGGELFF. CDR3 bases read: TGTGCCAGCAGCTCCCCAGGGGGCGGGGAG.

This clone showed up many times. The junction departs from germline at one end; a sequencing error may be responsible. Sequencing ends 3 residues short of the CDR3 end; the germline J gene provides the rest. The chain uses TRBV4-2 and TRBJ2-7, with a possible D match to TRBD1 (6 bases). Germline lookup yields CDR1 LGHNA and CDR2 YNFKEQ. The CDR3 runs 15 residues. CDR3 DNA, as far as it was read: TGCGCCAGCAGCCAAGAGAGCAGGGGCGCCTACGAG. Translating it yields CASSQESRGAYE. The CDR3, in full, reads CASSQESRGAYEQYF.

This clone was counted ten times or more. The chain's CDR3 is CSAPGQGILTQYF. The CDR3 bases that were read are TGCAGTGCCCCGGGACAGGGAATATTGACC. The V call is TRBV20-1, the J call TRBJ2-5, with TRBD1 matching over 9 bases. The read falls 3 residues short of the CDR3 end, and the missing part is taken from the germline J gene. The CDR3 loop spans 13 amino acids. V lost 6 bases and J lost 7; bases outside the gene matches: 9. The V gene's germline CDR1 is DFQATT and CDR2 SNEGSKA (reference sequence).

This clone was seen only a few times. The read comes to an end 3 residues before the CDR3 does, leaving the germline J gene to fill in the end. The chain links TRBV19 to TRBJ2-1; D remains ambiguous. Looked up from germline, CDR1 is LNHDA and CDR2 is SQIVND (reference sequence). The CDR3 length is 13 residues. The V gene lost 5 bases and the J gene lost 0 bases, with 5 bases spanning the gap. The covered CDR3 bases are TGTGCCAGTAGTGGCCCCTCCTACAATGAG. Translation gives CASSGPSYNE. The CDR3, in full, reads CASSGPSYNEQFF.

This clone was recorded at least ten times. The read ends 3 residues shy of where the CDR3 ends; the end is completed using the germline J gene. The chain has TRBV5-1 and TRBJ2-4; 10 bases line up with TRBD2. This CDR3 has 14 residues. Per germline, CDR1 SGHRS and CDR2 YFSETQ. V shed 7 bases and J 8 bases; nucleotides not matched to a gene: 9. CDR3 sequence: CASSSGRATDIQYF. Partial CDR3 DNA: TGCGCCAGCTCCAGCGGGAGGGCAACGGACATT.

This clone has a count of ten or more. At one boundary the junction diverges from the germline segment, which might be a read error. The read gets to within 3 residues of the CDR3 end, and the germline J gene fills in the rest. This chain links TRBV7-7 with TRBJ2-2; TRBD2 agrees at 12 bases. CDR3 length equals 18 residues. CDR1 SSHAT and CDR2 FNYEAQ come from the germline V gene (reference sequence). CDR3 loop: CASSARSTSGGNTGELFF. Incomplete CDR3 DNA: TGTGCTAGCAGCGCCAGGTCGACTAGCGGGGGAAACACCGGGGAG. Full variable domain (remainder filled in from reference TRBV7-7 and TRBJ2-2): GAGVSQSPRYKVTKRGQDVTLRCDPISSHATLYWYQQALGQGPEFLTYFNYEAQPDKSGLPSDRFSAERPEGSISTLTIQRTEQRDSAMYRCASSARSTSGGNTGELFFGEGSRLTVL.

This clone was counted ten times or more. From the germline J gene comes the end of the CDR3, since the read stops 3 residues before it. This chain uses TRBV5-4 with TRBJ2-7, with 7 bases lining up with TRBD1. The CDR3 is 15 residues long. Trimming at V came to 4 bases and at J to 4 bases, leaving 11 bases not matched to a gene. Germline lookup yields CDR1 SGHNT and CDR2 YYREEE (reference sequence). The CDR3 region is CASSDSGTVKYEQYF. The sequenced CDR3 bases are TGTGCCAGCAGCGATTCCGGGACAGTTAAATACGAG.